The TCR beta chain under discussion was sequenced for a study of shared clonotypes between healthy human individuals. Study-wide points: Generally, estimated richness proved larger in naive subsets than it did in memory subsets. Non-shared clonotypes had lower generation probabilities than those shared by all four donors. About 4.5% of naive CD4 clonotypes were common to several donors.

V lost 5 bases and J lost 6; bases outside the gene matches: 7. The CDR3 has 14 amino acids. The germline V gene encodes CDR1 MDHEN and CDR2 SYDVKM. On this clone itself: Its cognate antigen is unknown.

Sequenced by immunoSEQ multiplex PCR; TCRdb stores in-frame clones only, minus some. The sample contains about 2.1 million clones, about 94% of which appear only once. Selected positively for CCR7 and CD45RO-negative, naive CD8 cells excluded terminally differentiated effector memory CD45RA+ cells. The sequence came from a man in his late teens or twenties in good health. Some clones in this sample may be carry-over from other donors' samples. The rearrangement links TRBV28 to TRBJ2-7, with 10 positions matching TRBD2. Input material: naive CD8+ T cells from PBMCs. The CDR3 DNA is TGTGCCAGCAGTGCGAGCGGGAGGGCGAGCGAGCAGTACTTC. It codes for CASSASGRASEQYF. The whole variable domain, filled in from reference TRBV28 and TRBJ2-7, reads DVKVTQSSRYLVKRTGEKVFLECVQDMDHENMFWYRQDPGLGLRLIYFSYDVKMKEKGDIPEGYSVSREKKERFSLILESASTNQTSMYLCASSASGRASEQYFGPGTRLTVT.